These 32 T cell receptor beta chains were sequenced from one sample in a study of Tregs in tolerant kidney transplant recipients. These TCRs' antigens remain unknown. Clones were read by immunoSEQ multiplex PCR, and TCRdb kept only the in-frame ones, dropping some. The sample holds fewer than 40,000 clones, about 79% seen once. Sequenced input: Tregs from blood cultured with allogeneic cells. These receptors were obtained from a human donor in good health.

The V gene is TRBV2, the J gene TRBJ2-3; D ambiguous. In germline, CDR1 is SNHLY, CDR2 FYNNEI. V was cut by 7 bases and J by 6 bases, with 11 bases left in between. This CDR3 is 12 amino acids long. The CDR3 spells CASKWNFDTQYF. CDR3 DNA: TGTGCCAGCAAATGGAATTTCGATACGCAGTATTTT.

V is TRBV2 and J is TRBJ2-1; TRBD2 matches at 10 bases. The J segment lost 5 bases and the V segment lost 10 bases, leaving 5 bases of the junction unmatched. The CDR3 is 13 residues long. From germline, CDR1 is SNHLY and CDR2 FYNNEI. The CDR3 DNA is TGTGCCACGCTTGGACTAGCGGACAATGAGCAGTTCTTC. Encoded protein: CATLGLADNEQFF.

The rearrangement uses TRBV7-2 and TRBJ1-4; 9 bases align to TRBD1. The V gene end was trimmed by 5 bases and the J gene end by 4 bases; junction bases not matched to a gene: 8. The CDR3 covers 16 residues. Germline V lookup: CDR1 SGHTA, CDR2 FQGNSA. CDR3 in DNA: TGTGCCAGCAGCCTCGCCGGGACAGGGATTAATGAAAAACTGTTTTTT. Protein: CASSLAGTGINEKLFF.

The rearrangement joins TRBV5-1 to TRBJ1-2, with D possibly being TRBD1 (5 bases). The CDR3 contains 14 residues. Germline V gene sequence: CDR1 SGHRS, CDR2 YFSETQ. Trimming shortened V by 4 bases and J by 7 bases, and 17 bases separated the two germline ends. CDR3 sequence (DNA): TGCGCCAGCAGCCCCTGGGACCCCGGGACTGGCTACACCTTC. Amino acid sequence: CASSPWDPGTGYTF.

This rearrangement joins TRBV6-5 to TRBJ1-2; 7 nucleotides match TRBD1. CDR1 and CDR2 (germline): MNHEY, SVGAGI. The CDR3 extends over 14 amino acids. The J segment lost 4 bases and the V segment lost 0 bases, leaving 2 bases of the junction unmatched. DNA of the CDR3: TGTGCCAGCAGTTACTCGAGACAGGGCTATGGCTACACCTTC. Its protein product is CASSYSRQGYGYTF.

This clone was picked up one time. The gene calls are TRBV7-1 and TRBJ2-7; either TRBD1 or TRBD2 may supply D (5 bases each). TRBV7-1 is an ORF; its function is uncertain. The CDR3 length is 14 residues. Trimming removed 6 bases from V and 2 bases from J, with 14 bases in between. CDR3 nucleotides: TGTGCCAGCAGTCGGGATAGGGGCCCCTACGAGCAGTACTTC. Its translation: CASSRDRGPYEQYF.

V usage is TRBV6-1 and J usage is TRBJ2-5; 12 bases fit TRBD2. Trimming took 4 bases from V and 7 from J; bases not matched to a gene: 7. This CDR3 is built from 15 residues. CDR1 MNHNS and CDR2 SASEGT come from the germline V gene. This CDR3 is CASSATLAGGGTQYF. The CDR3, as DNA: TGTGCCAGCAGTGCTACGCTAGCGGGAGGGGGGACCCAGTACTTC.

This clone appeared a single time. In DNA, the CDR3 is TGTGCCAGCAGCTTGGGACAGTTAAGCACAGATACGCAGTATTTT. Its translation: CASSLGQLSTDTQYF. The genes are TRBV4-2 and TRBJ2-3; 7 bases line up with TRBD1. V was pared by 5 bases and J by 0 bases, with 5 bases of the junction left unmatched. Germline CDR1 LGHNA, CDR2 YNFKEQ. This CDR3 is built from 15 residues.

The V call is TRBV5-1, the J call TRBJ1-2; 9 bases match TRBD1. The V and J ends lost 5 bases and 4 bases, in that order; junction bases with no gene match: 9. This CDR3 is 15 amino acids long. From germline, CDR1 is SGHRS and CDR2 YFSETQ. CDR3 DNA: TGCGCCAGCAGTTCCCGGACAGGGGCTGCCTATGGCTACACCTTC. This gives the protein CASSSRTGAAYGYTF.

The V gene is TRBV4-2, the J gene TRBJ2-1; D gene ambiguous. Trimming left V 0 bases short and J 5 bases short, with 5 bases between. Per germline, CDR1 LGHNA and CDR2 YNFKEQ. The CDR3 extends over 13 amino acids. The CDR3 protein is CASSQDKNNEQFF. The CDR3 DNA sequence: TGTGCCAGCAGCCAAGATAAAAACAATGAGCAGTTCTTC.

The rearrangement uses TRBV27 and TRBJ1-2; a weak D match, TRBD1 (5 bases). CDR1 is MNHEY, CDR2 SMNVEV, per germline (reference sequence). This CDR3 contains 12 residues. V was shortened by 6 bases and J by 5 bases, with 10 bases between the two germline ends. For the CDR3, the DNA is TGTGCCAGCAGAGGGACCGAATATGGCTACACCTTC. The encoded protein is CASRGTEYGYTF.

J is TRBJ2-7 and V is TRBV20-1, with D uncertain. Trimming removed 1 base from V and 5 bases from J, with 6 bases in between. CDR1 and CDR2 (germline): DFQATT, SNEGSKA (reference sequence). The CDR3 extends over 11 amino acids. As DNA, the CDR3 is TGCAGTGCTAGAGTCGGAAACGAGCAGTACTTC. The encoded protein is CSARVGNEQYF.

The V and J genes are TRBV2 and TRBJ2-6; tentatively, D is TRBD1 or TRBD2 (5 bases each). Germline CDR1 and CDR2: SNHLY and FYNNEI. V was pared by 6 bases and J by 0 bases, with 21 bases between. This CDR3 spans 19 amino acids. The CDR3 is CASSPLRGRLSSGANVLTF. The CDR3 DNA follows: TGTGCCAGCAGCCCCTTGAGGGGCCGATTGAGCTCTGGGGCCAACGTCCTGACTTTC.

The rearrangement links TRBV27 to TRBJ1-2; 7 bases are a match to TRBD1. The CDR3 extends over 14 amino acids. V lost 5 bases and J lost 8; bases outside the gene matches: 11. Germline loops: CDR1 MNHEY, CDR2 SMNVEV (reference sequence). DNA of the CDR3: TGTGCCAGCAGTCCGCAGGCGACAGGGTTGGGCTACACCTTC. This sequence encodes CASSPQATGLGYTF.

V is TRBV27 and J is TRBJ1-6; no clear D. The CDR3 length is 15 residues. V lost 6 bases to trimming and J lost 7 bases, with 16 bases between them. Germline CDR1 MNHEY, CDR2 SMNVEV (reference sequence). The CDR3 loop is CASSRTEGGNSPLHF. CDR3 bases: TGTGCCAGCAGCCGGACGGAAGGAGGCAATTCACCCCTCCACTTT.

In nucleotides, the CDR3 is TGCAGTGCTAGACGGAGCGGGGCCCAGTACTTC. Its translation is CSARRSGAQYF. This rearrangement joins TRBV20-1 to TRBJ2-5; TRBD2 aligns across 7 bases. Germline CDR1 reads DFQATT; CDR2 reads SNEGSKA (reference sequence). Losses at the gene ends were 2 bases for V and 9 bases for J; bases not matched to a gene: 3. This CDR3 has 11 amino acids.

V is TRBV4-3 and J is TRBJ2-7; 7 positions agree with TRBD1. CDR3 size: 17 residues. Germline V gene data show CDR1 as LGHNA and CDR2 as YSLEER. The V and J ends lost 0 bases and 3 bases, in that order; junction bases with no gene match: 11. DNA of the CDR3: TGCGCCAGCAGCCAAGATCATCGGACAGGCATATACTACGAGCAGTACTTC. It codes for CASSQDHRTGIYYEQYF.

The chain employs TRBV29-1 and TRBJ2-7, with 7 nucleotides matching TRBD1. Trimming removed 5 bases from V and 0 bases from J; junction bases left unmatched: 4. The CDR3 consists of 13 residues. CDR1 and CDR2 from the germline V gene are SQVTM and ANQGSEA. CDR3 in amino acids: CSVRDRSSYEQYF. For the CDR3, the DNA is TGCAGCGTTCGGGACAGAAGCTCCTACGAGCAGTACTTC.

The rearrangement uses TRBV18 and TRBJ1-1; D is unresolved. The germline V gene encodes CDR1 KGHSH and CDR2 LQKENI. The CDR3 spans 12 residues. Trimming removed 8 bases at V and 4 bases at J, with 11 bases between. CDR3 nucleotide sequence: TGTGCCAGCGGATCCCTAGGCACTGAAGCTTTCTTT. This codes for CASGSLGTEAFF.

This clone was seen only a few times. This chain connects TRBV29-1 to TRBJ2-7; either TRBD1 or TRBD2 may fit D (5 bases each). Trimming took 4 bases from V and 2 from J, leaving 12 bases between them. The CDR3 contains 13 residues. The V gene's germline CDR1 is SQVTM and CDR2 ANQGSEA. CDR3 DNA sequence: TGCAGCGTTGTTACGGGACCCCCCTACGAGCAGTACTTC. Translating gives CSVVTGPPYEQYF.

The chain uses TRBV11-3 and TRBJ2-7; 13 nucleotides align to TRBD2. The CDR3 contains 14 residues. Germline V gene sequence: CDR1 SGHNT, CDR2 YENEEA. Trimming removed 5 bases from V and 5 bases from J; junction bases left unmatched: 3. The CDR3 sequence is CASSLGLAGDEQYF. In nucleotides, the CDR3 is TGTGCCAGCAGCCTCGGACTAGCGGGAGACGAGCAGTACTTC.

This sequence joins TRBV11-2 and TRBJ1-1; 10 bases map to TRBD1. The V segment lost 4 bases and the J segment 4 bases; nucleotides outside the gene matches: 3. Germline assignment: CDR1 SGHAT and CDR2 FQNNGV. The CDR3 loop spans 14 amino acids. Here the CDR3 reads CASSSDRGSTEAFF. The CDR3 nucleotides read TGTGCCAGCAGCTCGGACAGGGGGTCCACTGAAGCTTTCTTT.

V gene TRBV5-5 combines with J gene TRBJ2-7; D is ambiguous. Germline V gene data show CDR1 as SGHKS and CDR2 as YYEKEE (reference sequence). V was shortened by 4 bases and J by 3 bases, with 8 bases between the two germline ends. This CDR3 contains 12 residues. As DNA, the CDR3 is TGTGCCAGCAGCCCAACGTTCTACGAGCAGTACTTC. Its protein product is CASSPTFYEQYF.

V usage is TRBV12-5 and J usage is TRBJ2-4; 7 nucleotides align to TRBD2. The CDR3 consists of 14 residues. CDR1 and CDR2 (germline): LGHNT, FRNRAP. Trimming removed 1 base from V and 6 bases from J; junction bases left unmatched: 3. CDR3 loop: CASGLAVAGNIQYF. The CDR3, as DNA: TGTGCTAGTGGTTTGGCAGTAGCGGGAAACATTCAGTACTTC.

This rearrangement joins TRBV10-1 to TRBJ2-1; D may be TRBD2 (5 bases). Germline-derived CDR1 and CDR2 are WNHNN and SYGVQD (reference sequence). V was pared by 0 bases and J by 6 bases, with 15 bases between. The CDR3 is 16 residues long. The CDR3 coding sequence is TGCGCCAGCAGTGAGTCGGCTCCGGGATCCACCAATGAGCAGTTCTTC. Protein: CASSESAPGSTNEQFF.

This chain connects TRBV11-2 to TRBJ2-1, with 11 nucleotides matching TRBD1. Germline loops: CDR1 SGHAT, CDR2 FQNNGV. There are 13 residues in the CDR3. CDR3 DNA: TGTGCAACCGGGACAGGGGGTCGAAATGAGCAGTTCTTC. Translating it yields CATGTGGRNEQFF.

The chain recombines TRBV11-3 with TRBJ1-1; tentative D call: TRBD1 (6 bases). The CDR3 loop spans 16 amino acids. Germline CDR1 and CDR2: SGHNT and YENEEA. V was cut by 0 bases and J by 1 base, with 12 bases left in between. Here the CDR3 reads CASSLDMGAGNTEAFF. For the CDR3, the DNA is TGTGCCAGCAGCTTAGATATGGGGGCAGGGAACACTGAAGCTTTCTTT.

The V call is TRBV27, the J call TRBJ2-7; D call uncertain. Trimming pared 2 bases from V and 3 bases from J, leaving 8 bases between. Per germline, CDR1 MNHEY and CDR2 SMNVEV (reference sequence). CDR3 length: 13 amino acids. The CDR3 here is CASSLRESYEQYF. The CDR3 DNA sequence: TGTGCCAGCAGTTTAAGGGAAAGCTACGAGCAGTACTTC.

V gene TRBV30 combines with J gene TRBJ2-7, with D possibly matching TRBD2 (5 bases). Germline V CDR1 and CDR2: GTSNPN, SVGIG (reference sequence). This CDR3 comprises 12 residues. Trimming shortened V by 6 bases and J by 1 base, and 10 bases separated the two germline ends. CDR3 sequence reads: CACWTGSYEQYF. CDR3 nucleotide sequence: TGTGCCTGTTGGACGGGATCCTACGAGCAGTACTTC.

This clone rates as medium-sized (0.01 to 0.1%). This sequence joins TRBV7-2 and TRBJ1-2; D uncertain. V was trimmed by 2 bases and J by 4 bases, leaving 8 bases between them. Germline V gene data show CDR1 as SGHTA and CDR2 as FQGNSA. The CDR3 spans 13 residues. In DNA form, the CDR3 reads TGTGCCAGCAGCTTAAACGGCGGCTATGGCTACACCTTC. Protein: CASSLNGGYGYTF. Full variable domain (rest looked up from reference TRBV7-2 and TRBJ1-2): GAGVSQSPSNKVTEKGKDVELRCDPISGHTALYWYRQSLGQGLEFLIYFQGNSAPDKSGLPSDRFSAERTGGSVSTLTIQRTQQEDSAVYLCASSLNGGYGYTFGSGTRLTVV.

The rearrangement joins TRBV11-3 to TRBJ2-4; tentatively, D is TRBD2 (6 bases). The CDR3 has 17 amino acids. V was shortened by 0 bases and J by 4 bases, with 16 bases between the two germline ends. CDR1 SGHNT and CDR2 YENEEA come from the germline V gene. Here the CDR3 reads CASSLDSWGGGKNIQYF. The CDR3, as DNA: TGTGCCAGCAGCTTAGATTCTTGGGGAGGTGGGAAAAACATTCAGTACTTC.

The genes are TRBV7-8 and TRBJ1-2; no firm D call. V shed 1 base and J shed 8 bases, with 11 bases lying between them. There are 13 residues in the CDR3. Looked up from germline, CDR1 is SGHVS and CDR2 is FQNEAQ. For the CDR3, the DNA is TGTGCCAGCAGCTTAGTAGGGTCCGGGGGCTACACCTTC. Its translation: CASSLVGSGGYTF.